The 29 T cell receptor beta chains below come from one sample, sequenced in a study of PD-L1 blockade in urothelial cancer. The data were produced by immunoSEQ multiplex PCR, yet TCRdb's version contains in-frame clones alone and is incomplete. The sample has tens of thousands of clones, around nine tenths seen once. The specimen comprised PBMCs, sampled around atezolizumab (anti-PD-L1) treatment. These receptors originate from a man aged 55-75 years with urothelial cancer.

The chain links TRBV14 to TRBJ1-2; perhaps TRBD1 as D (6 bases). This CDR3 has 15 amino acids. V lost 1 base to trimming and J lost 3 bases, with 12 bases between them. Per the germline V gene, CDR1 is SGHDN and CDR2 is FVKESK. CDR3 nucleotide sequence: TGTGCCAGCAGCCAAGTGGGGGCAGGGCACTATGGCTACACCTTC. Its protein product is CASSQVGAGHYGYTF. Looking up the rest from reference TRBV14 and TRBJ1-2 gives the full variable domain: EAGVTQFPSHSVIEKGQTVTLRCDPISGHDNLYWYRRVMGKEIKFLLHFVKESKQDESGMPNNRFLAERTGGTYSTLKVQPAELEDSGVYFCASSQVGAGHYGYTFGSGTRLTVV.

The chain carries TRBV7-3 and TRBJ2-3, with TRBD2 matching 8 bases. The V gene end was trimmed by 4 bases and the J gene end by 1 base; junction bases not matched to a gene: 4. The CDR3 has 15 amino acids. Germline-derived CDR1 and CDR2 are SGHTA and FQGTGA. CDR3 DNA: TGTGCCAGCAGCTCGCAAGCGGGGGGCACAGATACGCAGTATTTT. Amino acid sequence: CASSSQAGGTDTQYF.

This rearrangement joins TRBV27 to TRBJ1-5; D uncertain. The CDR3 covers 13 residues. Germline lookup yields CDR1 MNHEY and CDR2 SMNVEV (reference sequence). V dropped 2 bases and J dropped 5 bases, with 7 bases sitting between them. The CDR3 DNA reads as TGTGCCAGCAGTTTAAGCTTTGATCAGCCCCAGCATTTT. It translates to CASSLSFDQPQHF.

V gene TRBV10-3 combines with J gene TRBJ2-1; TRBD2 matches at 8 bases. V gave up 2 bases and J gave up 3 bases; unmatched junction bases: 3. The CDR3 sequence is 15 residues long. Germline lookup yields CDR1 ENHRY and CDR2 SYGVKD. CDR3 DNA sequence: TGTGCCATCAGTGAGCGGGCGGGAGGCTACAATGAGCAGTTCTTC. It codes for CAISERAGGYNEQFF.

The V gene is TRBV5-1, the J gene TRBJ2-3, with 9 bases that match TRBD1. The CDR3 spans 16 residues. Germline loops: CDR1 SGHRS, CDR2 YFSETQ. The J segment lost 2 bases and the V segment lost 3 bases, leaving 7 bases of the junction unmatched. The CDR3 DNA follows: TGCGCCAGCAGCTGGGGGGGGGACAGGGCCACAGATACGCAGTATTTT. Translating it yields CASSWGGDRATDTQYF. Based on the CDR3 plus reference TRBV5-1 and TRBJ2-3, the full variable domain is KAGVTQTPRYLIKTRGQQVTLSCSPISGHRSVSWYQQTPGQGLQFLFEYFSETQRNKGNFPGRFSGRQFSNSRSEMNVSTLELGDSALYLCASSWGGDRATDTQYFGPGTRLTVL.

The chain has TRBV5-1 and TRBJ2-7; D is perhaps TRBD2 (6 bases). Trimming pared 0 bases from V and 0 bases from J, leaving 13 bases between. The CDR3 length is 16 residues. The germline V gene encodes CDR1 SGHRS and CDR2 YFSETQ. The chain's CDR3 is CASSLGPAGSSYEQYF. The CDR3 DNA reads as TGCGCCAGCAGCTTGGGCCCTGCGGGGAGCTCCTACGAGCAGTACTTC.

The V call is TRBV19, the J call TRBJ2-3; D is possibly TRBD1 (6 bases). Germline assignment: CDR1 LNHDA and CDR2 SQIVND (reference sequence). The CDR3 loop spans 14 amino acids. With 5 bases removed from V and 2 bases from J, the gap between germline ends came to 11 bases. CDR3: CASSLGAITDTQYF. Here the CDR3 DNA reads TGTGCCAGTAGTTTGGGGGCCATCACAGATACGCAGTATTTT.

The chain uses TRBV19 and TRBJ1-1, with TRBD1 matching 8 bases. V was clipped by 7 bases and J by 4 bases; unmatched bases: 11. Germline values: CDR1 LNHDA, CDR2 SQIVND (reference sequence). The CDR3 totals 15 residues. This CDR3 reads CASIGRGRRVTEAFF. CDR3 DNA: TGTGCCAGTATCGGCAGGGGGCGTAGGGTCACTGAAGCTTTCTTT.

The chain combines TRBV5-1 with TRBJ2-1; the D gene is possibly TRBD1 (7 bases). Germline CDR1 reads SGHRS; CDR2 reads YFSETQ. V lost 0 bases and J lost 3, with 13 bases in between. The length of the CDR3 is 16 residues. For the CDR3, the DNA is TGCGCCAGCAGCTTGGCGGAGGGGGCCCTCTACAATGAGCAGTTCTTC. Its translation is CASSLAEGALYNEQFF.

This chain connects TRBV5-4 to TRBJ2-3; TRBD1 aligns across 7 bases. Germline trimming cut 3 bases from V and 2 bases from J; bases unmatched to any gene: 9. Per germline, CDR1 SGHNT and CDR2 YYREEE (reference sequence). The length of the CDR3 is 16 residues. CDR3 residues: CASSSPTGAATDTQYF. CDR3 nucleotide sequence: TGTGCCAGCAGCTCGCCCACAGGGGCGGCCACAGATACGCAGTATTTT.

The V call is TRBV15, the J call TRBJ2-7; TRBD2 matches 9 bases. With V trimmed by 5 bases and J by 0 bases, 11 bases remained unmatched. Germline-derived CDR1 and CDR2 are LNHNV and YYDKDF (reference sequence). The length of the CDR3 is 17 residues. CDR3 sequence (DNA): TGTGCCACCAGCTCTTATAATAGCGGGGGTTACTCCTACGAGCAGTACTTC. Its protein is CATSSYNSGGYSYEQYF. The full variable domain, with the rest looked up from reference TRBV15 and TRBJ2-7, is DAMVIQNPRYQVTQFGKPVTLSCSQTLNHNVMYWYQQKSSQAPKLLFHYYDKDFNNEADTPDNFQSRRPNTSFCFLDIRSPGLGDTAMYLCATSSYNSGGYSYEQYFGPGTRLTVT.

This chain links TRBV10-3 with TRBJ2-1; 9 bases agree with TRBD1. Germline V gene data show CDR1 as ENHRY and CDR2 as SYGVKD. The CDR3 sequence is 15 residues long. The junction had 5 bases not matched to a gene; V was cut back by 2 bases and J by 6 bases. The DNA for the CDR3 is TGTGCCATCAGTGAGGGACAGGGGACCGGCAATGAGCAGTTCTTC. This codes for CAISEGQGTGNEQFF.

The chain carries TRBV5-1 and TRBJ2-5; 11 bases line up with TRBD2. The junction had 4 bases not matched to a gene; V was cut back by 4 bases and J by 5 bases. This CDR3 contains 14 residues. CDR1 and CDR2 from the germline V gene are SGHRS and YFSETQ. The CDR3 sequence: CASSTSGRGETQYF. The CDR3 DNA reads TGCGCCAGCAGCACTAGCGGGAGAGGGGAGACCCAGTACTTC.

This clone showed up just once. This sequence joins TRBV19 and TRBJ2-3; 11 nucleotides align to TRBD2. Per germline, CDR1 LNHDA and CDR2 SQIVND (reference sequence). The CDR3 loop spans 12 amino acids. Unmatched junction bases numbered 5, after V lost 5 bases and J lost 13 bases. This CDR3 reads CASSPNSGREYF. In DNA form, the CDR3 reads TGTGCCAGTAGTCCGAATAGCGGGAGGGAGTATTTT.

This rearrangement joins TRBV5-1 to TRBJ1-1, with D uncertain. V was cut by 1 base and J by 2 bases, with 18 bases left in between. Germline lookup yields CDR1 SGHRS and CDR2 YFSETQ. The CDR3 spans 17 residues. The CDR3 sequence is CASSLLNSGIRNTEAFF. CDR3 bases: TGCGCCAGCAGCTTGTTAAACTCCGGGATAAGAAACACTGAAGCTTTCTTT. Supplemented by reference TRBV5-1 and TRBJ1-1, the full variable domain reads KAGVTQTPRYLIKTRGQQVTLSCSPISGHRSVSWYQQTPGQGLQFLFEYFSETQRNKGNFPGRFSGRQFSNSRSEMNVSTLELGDSALYLCASSLLNSGIRNTEAFFGQGTRLTVV.

V and J are TRBV7-6 and TRBJ2-1, with D perhaps matching TRBD1 (7 bases). The CDR3 contains 14 residues. Germline V lookup: CDR1 SGHVS, CDR2 FNYEAQ. Trimming took 5 bases from V and 4 from J, leaving 12 bases between them. The CDR3 loop reads CASSQGGIYNEQFF. CDR3 coding DNA: TGTGCCAGCAGCCAGGGGGGAATTTACAATGAGCAGTTCTTC. The variable domain in full, completed from reference TRBV7-6 and TRBJ2-1, reads GAGVSQSPRYKVTKRGQDVALRCDPISGHVSLYWYRQALGQGPEFLTYFNYEAQQDKSGLPNDRFSAERPEGSISTLTIQRTEQRDSAMYRCASSQGGIYNEQFFGPGTRLTVL.

The chain combines TRBV9 with TRBJ1-3; tentative D call: TRBD1 (6 bases). V was shortened by 0 bases and J by 1 base, with 11 bases between the two germline ends. This CDR3 contains 16 residues. Germline V CDR1 and CDR2: SGDLS, YYNGEE. CDR3 protein: CASSVGGGASGNTIYF. The CDR3 coding sequence is TGTGCCAGCAGCGTAGGCGGGGGCGCGTCTGGAAACACCATATATTTT.

This clone has a handful of counts. This chain links TRBV5-1 with TRBJ2-1, with 16 bases lining up with TRBD2. Germline CDR1 and CDR2: SGHRS and YFSETQ. The V and J ends lost 4 bases and 4 bases, in that order; junction bases with no gene match: 2. The CDR3 loop spans 16 amino acids. CDR3 region: CASSPGLAGGYNEQFF. As DNA, the CDR3 is TGCGCCAGCAGCCCGGGACTAGCGGGAGGGTACAATGAGCAGTTCTTC.

V is TRBV30 and J is TRBJ2-5; 7 nucleotides line up with TRBD2. The CDR3 is 15 amino acids. J lost 4 bases, V lost 1 base, and 9 bases had no gene match. The germline gives CDR1 GTSNPN, CDR2 SVGIG (reference sequence). The DNA of the CDR3 is TGTGCCTGGAGTGGAGCCGGGGGGTTGACAGAGACCCAGTACTTC. Its protein product is CAWSGAGGLTETQYF.

This clone was recorded only once. The chain employs TRBV29-1 and TRBJ2-5; 10 nucleotides align to TRBD2. CDR3 length: 15 amino acids. Germline V gene data show CDR1 as SQVTM and CDR2 as ANQGSEA. V lost 6 bases to trimming and J lost 2 bases; unmatched junction nucleotides: 9. The CDR3: CSVLPASGGQETQYF. For the CDR3, the DNA is TGCAGCGTCCTACCCGCTAGCGGGGGACAAGAGACCCAGTACTTC.

This rearrangement joins TRBV7-6 to TRBJ1-3, with D possibly being TRBD1 (6 bases). V shed 5 bases and J shed 0 bases, with 11 bases lying between them. Germline lookup yields CDR1 SGHVS and CDR2 FNYEAQ. This CDR3 spans 15 amino acids. In DNA form, the CDR3 reads TGTGCCAGCAGCATTGACAGGATCTCTGGAAACACCATATATTTT. Its translation is CASSIDRISGNTIYF.

This clone appeared a single time. The chain combines TRBV4-1 with TRBJ1-2; D might be TRBD1 (6 bases). The CDR3 runs to 15 residues. Deletions cut 0 bases from V and 4 bases from J, with 12 bases between. Germline CDR1 and CDR2: MGHRA and YSYEKL. CDR3 loop: CASSQEELDSYGYTF. Here the CDR3 DNA reads TGCGCCAGCAGCCAAGAGGAGTTGGACAGCTATGGCTACACCTTC.

The chain carries TRBV27 and TRBJ2-5; 10 bases agree with TRBD2. Per germline, CDR1 MNHEY and CDR2 SMNVEV (reference sequence). This CDR3 spans 18 amino acids. The J segment lost 4 bases and the V segment lost 0 bases, leaving 11 bases of the junction unmatched. In nucleotides, the CDR3 is TGTGCCAGCAGTTTATCGGGGCTAGCGGGAGTGAGAGGAGAGACCCAGTACTTC. Translated, it gives CASSLSGLAGVRGETQYF.

The V gene is TRBV7-3, the J gene TRBJ1-1; D remains ambiguous. CDR3 length: 15 amino acids. V was shortened by 5 bases and J by 4 bases, with 17 bases between the two germline ends. Per the germline V gene, CDR1 is SGHTA and CDR2 is FQGTGA. The CDR3 protein is CASSNSRAAGTEAFF. The CDR3, as DNA: TGTGCCAGCAGCAACTCCCGGGCCGCGGGCACTGAAGCTTTCTTT.

This clone has only one observation. The chain joins TRBV5-4 to TRBJ2-7, with a weak D call TRBD1 (5 bases). The CDR3 is 12 residues long. Germline V gives CDR1 SGHNT, CDR2 YYREEE (reference sequence). V lost 0 bases and J lost 4, with 5 bases in between. In DNA form, the CDR3 reads TGTGCCAGCAGCTTGGAGGGGTACGAGCAGTACTTC. Protein product: CASSLEGYEQYF.

The CDR3 region is CASSITGGNNEQFF. The DNA for the CDR3 is TGTGCCAGTAGTATCACAGGGGGAAACAATGAGCAGTTCTTC. V is TRBV19 and J is TRBJ2-1; 8 nucleotides agree with TRBD1. The CDR3 has 14 amino acids. Germline CDR1 LNHDA, CDR2 SQIVND (reference sequence). V shed 3 bases and J 5 bases; nucleotides not matched to a gene: 3.

The chain couples TRBV18 to TRBJ2-7; possible D gene TRBD1, 6 bases. The V end was cut by 3 bases, the J end by 5 bases, with 8 bases between. This CDR3 comprises 12 residues. Germline V CDR1 and CDR2: KGHSH, LQKENI. CDR3 sequence (DNA): TGTGCCAGCTCACCCGACAGGAACGAGCAGTACTTC. Protein: CASSPDRNEQYF.

The V call is TRBV30, the J call TRBJ2-3, with D uncertain. Germline V gene sequence: CDR1 GTSNPN, CDR2 SVGIG (reference sequence). Trimming removed 2 bases from V and 2 bases from J, with 14 bases in between. The CDR3 sequence is 15 residues long. CDR3 nucleotide sequence: TGTGCCTGGAGTCATACGCGGTCGTTCACAGATACGCAGTATTTT. Protein sequence: CAWSHTRSFTDTQYF.

This clone was detected only a few times. The genes are TRBV7-2 and TRBJ2-7; 15 bases are shared with TRBD2. Germline V gene sequence: CDR1 SGHTA, CDR2 FQGNSA. The CDR3 has 17 residues. J lost 2 bases, V lost 5 bases, and 7 bases had no gene match. The CDR3 nucleotides are TGTGCCAGCAGCCTAAGGACTAGCGGGGGGGCGACCTACGAGCAGTACTTC. Translated, it gives CASSLRTSGGATYEQYF.